This entry lists 13 T cell receptor beta chains sequenced from one sample in a study of blood T cells in healthy people across ages. Primed by a sample-barcoded 5' primer and a J-beta primer mix, a second PCR proceeded for about 6 to 11 cycles. TCRdb re-analysed the 5' RACE reads in MiXCR, keeping a single row per CDR3 protein. The sample yields about 1.4 million distinct CDR3 sequences, 59% seen once. Source material: blood. These receptors all stem from a man younger than 35 in good health.

This clonotype occurred once. The J gene is TRBJ2-5, the V gene TRBV4-1; tentative D call: TRBD2 (5 bases). CDR1 and CDR2 (germline): MGHRA, YSYEKL. This CDR3 is 16 amino acids long. V lost 4 bases, J lost 5 bases, and 20 bases lay in between. CDR3 in amino acids: CASSPRGEVFGETQYF. Written as DNA, the CDR3 is TGCGCCAGCAGCCCTCGGGGTGAGGTTTTTGGGGAGACCCAGTACTTC.

There are a few counts of this clonotype. For the CDR3, the DNA is TGTGCCAGCAGCCTACTACTAGCGGGGTACCAAGAGACCCAGTACTTC. Translating it yields CASSLLLAGYQETQYF. The chain links TRBV7-9 to TRBJ2-5; 10 nucleotides agree with TRBD2. With V trimmed by 5 bases and J by 0 bases, 6 bases remained unmatched. The CDR3 contains 16 residues. Germline values: CDR1 SEHNR, CDR2 FQNEAQ (reference sequence).

V and J are TRBV7-2 and TRBJ2-7; 10 bases map to TRBD1. CDR1 is SGHTA and CDR2 is FQGNSA in the germline V gene. Trimming removed 6 bases from V and 4 bases from J; junction bases left unmatched: 9. The CDR3 consists of 15 residues. The CDR3 is CASRRSGTGAYEQYF. DNA of the CDR3: TGTGCCAGCAGGCGCTCCGGGACAGGGGCTTACGAGCAGTACTTC. Based on the CDR3 plus reference TRBV7-2 and TRBJ2-7, the full variable domain is GAGVSQSPSNKVTEKGKDVELRCDPISGHTALYWYRQSLGQGLEFLIYFQGNSAPDKSGLPSDRFSAERTGGSVSTLTIQRTQQEDSAVYLCASRRSGTGAYEQYFGPGTRLTVT.

The V and J genes are TRBV20-1 and TRBJ2-1, with 9 bases identical to TRBD2. From germline, CDR1 is DFQATT and CDR2 SNEGSKA (reference sequence). Trimming removed 0 bases from V and 5 bases from J; junction bases left unmatched: 8. The CDR3 has 16 residues. The CDR3 protein is CSARDSGLASNNEQFF. In DNA form, the CDR3 reads TGCAGTGCTAGAGATTCGGGACTAGCTAGCAACAATGAGCAGTTCTTC.

V and J are TRBV2 and TRBJ2-5, with D perhaps matching TRBD1 (5 bases). Trimming cost V 5 bases and J 4 bases, with 14 bases left between them. The CDR3 covers 14 residues. The V gene's germline CDR1 is SNHLY and CDR2 FYNNEI. In nucleotides, the CDR3 is TGTGCCAGCAGTCCCAGGGTGGTCGCAGAGACCCAGTACTTC. Translated, it gives CASSPRVVAETQYF.

This clonotype was observed a few times. The chain is built from TRBV29-1 and TRBJ1-1, with a possible D match to TRBD1 (5 bases). Per germline, CDR1 SQVTM and CDR2 ANQGSEA. Trimming left V 4 bases short and J 10 bases short, with 16 bases between. The CDR3 is made up of 12 amino acids. CDR3 nucleotides: TGCAGCGTTGTGGGGCAGGCGGATACAGCTTTCTTT. Its translation is CSVVGQADTAFF.

V is TRBV21-1 and J is TRBJ1-1. TRBV21-1 is described as a pseudogene. The CDR3 is made up of 13 amino acids. The CDR3: CASSKGGNTEAFF. CDR3 DNA: TGTGCCAGCAGCAAAGGGGGAAACACTGAAGCTTTCTTT.

This clonotype was seen a handful of times. The chain has TRBV2 and TRBJ2-1; 10 bases match TRBD2. CDR1 is SNHLY and CDR2 is FYNNEI in the germline V gene. Trimming took 5 bases from V and 6 from J; bases not matched to a gene: 7. There are 15 residues in the CDR3. The CDR3 reads CASSPLAGRPNEQFF. The CDR3 DNA reads as TGTGCCAGCAGTCCACTAGCGGGAAGACCCAATGAGCAGTTCTTC.

The CDR3 loop reads CASTLMGGAYNEQFF. For the CDR3, the DNA is TGTGCCAGCACCTTGATGGGGGGGGCCTACAATGAGCAGTTCTTC. J is TRBJ2-1 and V is TRBV6-5; TRBD2 matches at 7 bases. J gave up 2 bases and V 7 bases, and 8 bases lay outside the gene matches. This CDR3 has 15 residues. Germline CDR1 MNHEY, CDR2 SVGAGI.

The chain links TRBV4-2 to TRBJ1-4, with D hard to call. The V gene's germline CDR1 is LGHNA and CDR2 YNFKEQ. V lost 3 bases, J lost 3 bases, and 17 bases lay in between. The CDR3 length is 17 residues. Written as DNA, the CDR3 is TGTGCCAGCAGCCACCAGCTTCCGCAGGCCCCTAATGAAAAACTGTTTTTT. It codes for CASSHQLPQAPNEKLFF.

V is TRBV10-3 and J is TRBJ2-1; possibly TRBD1 or TRBD2 for D (5 bases each). V was pared by 3 bases and J by 0 bases, with 21 bases between. The CDR3 consists of 19 residues. The germline CDR1 and CDR2 sequences are ENHRY and SYGVKD. The chain's CDR3 is CAISDGTKIKPGSYNEQFF. DNA of the CDR3: TGTGCCATCAGTGACGGGACGAAAATTAAACCGGGCTCCTACAATGAGCAGTTCTTC.

The chain couples TRBV20-1 to TRBJ2-1; 13 bases fit TRBD2. V was clipped by 5 bases and J by 7 bases; unmatched bases: 8. The CDR3 extends over 15 amino acids. Germline CDR1 DFQATT, CDR2 SNEGSKA (reference sequence). The DNA for the CDR3 is TGCAGTGCTCAGGGACTAGCGGGACATGTGAATGAGCAGTTCTTC. This encodes CSAQGLAGHVNEQFF.

This rearrangement joins TRBV14 to TRBJ2-1; 8 bases line up with TRBD2. The junction had 8 bases not matched to a gene; V was cut back by 6 bases and J by 7 bases. Germline assignment: CDR1 SGHDN and CDR2 FVKESK. The CDR3 length is 14 residues. The chain's CDR3 is CASRHGGAGNEQFF. DNA for the CDR3: TGTGCCAGCAGACACGGGGGGGCCGGGAATGAGCAGTTCTTC. The complete variable domain, with remaining parts taken from reference TRBV14 and TRBJ2-1, reads EAGVTQFPSHSVIEKGQTVTLRCDPISGHDNLYWYRRVMGKEIKFLLHFVKESKQDESGMPNNRFLAERTGGTYSTLKVQPAELEDSGVYFCASRHGGAGNEQFFGPGTRLTVL.